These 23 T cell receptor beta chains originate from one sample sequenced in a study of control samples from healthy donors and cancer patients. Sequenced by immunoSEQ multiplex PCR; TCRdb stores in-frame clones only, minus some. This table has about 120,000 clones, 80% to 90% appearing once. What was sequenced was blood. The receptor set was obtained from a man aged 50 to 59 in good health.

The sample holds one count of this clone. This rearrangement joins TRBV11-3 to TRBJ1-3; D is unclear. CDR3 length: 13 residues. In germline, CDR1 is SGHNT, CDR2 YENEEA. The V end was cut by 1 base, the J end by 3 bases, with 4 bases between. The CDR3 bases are TGTGCCAGCAGCTTAGCAAATGGAAACACCATATATTTT. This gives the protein CASSLANGNTIYF.

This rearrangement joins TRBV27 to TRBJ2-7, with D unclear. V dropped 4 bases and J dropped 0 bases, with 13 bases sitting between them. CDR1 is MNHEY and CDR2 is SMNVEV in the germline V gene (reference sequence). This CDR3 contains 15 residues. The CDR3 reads CASSSQYKDSYEQYF. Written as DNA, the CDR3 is TGTGCCAGCAGTTCCCAATACAAAGACTCCTACGAGCAGTACTTC.

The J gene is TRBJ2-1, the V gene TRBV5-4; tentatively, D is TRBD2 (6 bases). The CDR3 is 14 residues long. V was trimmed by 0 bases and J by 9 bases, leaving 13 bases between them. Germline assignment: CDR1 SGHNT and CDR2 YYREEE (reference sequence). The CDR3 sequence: CASSLEGGVGEQFF. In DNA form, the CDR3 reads TGTGCCAGCAGCTTGGAGGGCGGGGTCGGTGAGCAGTTCTTC.

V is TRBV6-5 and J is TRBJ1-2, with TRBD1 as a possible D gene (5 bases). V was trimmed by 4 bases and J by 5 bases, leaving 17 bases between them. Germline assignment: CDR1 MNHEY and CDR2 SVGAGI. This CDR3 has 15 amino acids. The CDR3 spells CASSLSEGRGYGYTF. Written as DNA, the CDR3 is TGTGCCAGCAGTTTGTCCGAGGGGCGAGGGTATGGCTACACCTTC.

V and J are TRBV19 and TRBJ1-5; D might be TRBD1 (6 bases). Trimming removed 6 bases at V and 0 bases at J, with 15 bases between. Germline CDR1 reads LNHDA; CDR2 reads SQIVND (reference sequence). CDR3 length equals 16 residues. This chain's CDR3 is CASRGRGGDSNQPQHF. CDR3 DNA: TGTGCCAGTAGAGGGAGAGGGGGGGATAGCAATCAGCCCCAGCATTTT.

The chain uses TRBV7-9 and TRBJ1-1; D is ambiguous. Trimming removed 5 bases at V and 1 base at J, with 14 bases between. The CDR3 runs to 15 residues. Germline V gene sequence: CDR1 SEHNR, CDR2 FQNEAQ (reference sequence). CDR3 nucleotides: TGTGCCAGCAGCCCGATTTTGGGGTGGAACACTGAAGCTTTCTTT. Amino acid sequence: CASSPILGWNTEAFF.

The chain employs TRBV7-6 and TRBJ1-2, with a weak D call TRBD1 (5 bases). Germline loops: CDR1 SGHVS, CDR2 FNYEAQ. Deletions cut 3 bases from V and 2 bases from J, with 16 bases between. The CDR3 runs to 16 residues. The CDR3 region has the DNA TGTGCCAGCAGCTTGGAGAGGTCCAGGGTCAACTATGGCTACACCTTC. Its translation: CASSLERSRVNYGYTF.

For the CDR3, the DNA is TGTGCCAGCAGCTTCCCTATGGGGGGGACGAACACTGAAGCTTTCTTT. Residues: CASSFPMGGTNTEAFF. The rearrangement links TRBV7-2 to TRBJ1-1, with a weak D call TRBD1 (5 bases). The V end was cut by 3 bases, the J end by 1 base, with 15 bases between. Germline lookup yields CDR1 SGHTA and CDR2 FQGNSA. The CDR3 consists of 16 residues.

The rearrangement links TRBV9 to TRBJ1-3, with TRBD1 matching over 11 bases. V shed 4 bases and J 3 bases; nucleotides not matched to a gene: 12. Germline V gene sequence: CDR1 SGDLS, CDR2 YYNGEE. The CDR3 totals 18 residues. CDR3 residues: CASSPTRTGGAYGNTIYF. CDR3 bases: TGTGCCAGCAGCCCTACAAGGACAGGGGGCGCGTATGGAAACACCATATATTTT. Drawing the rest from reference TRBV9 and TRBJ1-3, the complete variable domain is DSGVTQTPKHLITATGQRVTLRCSPRSGDLSVYWYQQSLDQGLQFLIQYYNGEERAKGNILERFSAQQFPDLHSELNLSSLELGDSALYFCASSPTRTGGAYGNTIYFGEGSWLTVV.

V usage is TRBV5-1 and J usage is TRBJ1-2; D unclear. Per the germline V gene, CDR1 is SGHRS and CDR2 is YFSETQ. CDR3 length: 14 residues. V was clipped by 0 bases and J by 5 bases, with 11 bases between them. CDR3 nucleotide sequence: TGCGCCAGCAGCTTGGGTGGGGAGCAATATGGCTACACCTTC. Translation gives CASSLGGEQYGYTF.

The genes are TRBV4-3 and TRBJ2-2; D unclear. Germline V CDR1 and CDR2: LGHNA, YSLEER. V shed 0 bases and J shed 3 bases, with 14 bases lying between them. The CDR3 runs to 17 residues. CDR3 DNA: TGCGCCAGCAGCCAAGAGCATCCCAGGTTTGACACCGGGGAGCTGTTTTTT. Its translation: CASSQEHPRFDTGELFF.

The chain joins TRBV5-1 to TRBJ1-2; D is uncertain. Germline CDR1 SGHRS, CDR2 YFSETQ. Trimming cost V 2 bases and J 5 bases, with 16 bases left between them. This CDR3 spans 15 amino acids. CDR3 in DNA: TGCGCCAGCAGCTTCCGCTCCGAGACCCTTTATGGCTACACCTTC. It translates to CASSFRSETLYGYTF.

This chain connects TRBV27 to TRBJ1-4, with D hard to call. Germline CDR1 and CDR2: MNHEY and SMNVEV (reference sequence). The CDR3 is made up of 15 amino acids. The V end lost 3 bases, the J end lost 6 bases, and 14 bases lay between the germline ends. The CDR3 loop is CASSLYGVADEKLFF. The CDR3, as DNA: TGTGCCAGCAGTTTGTATGGGGTTGCGGATGAAAAACTGTTTTTT.

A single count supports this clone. The CDR3 sequence is CASSEDMTPQYF. The CDR3 DNA reads as TGTGCCAGCAGTGAAGACATGACACCCCAGTACTTC. This chain joins TRBV2 and TRBJ2-5; the D is unclear. The CDR3 is 12 amino acids. The germline V gene has CDR1 SNHLY and CDR2 FYNNEI. V shed 1 base and J shed 9 bases, with 9 bases lying between them.

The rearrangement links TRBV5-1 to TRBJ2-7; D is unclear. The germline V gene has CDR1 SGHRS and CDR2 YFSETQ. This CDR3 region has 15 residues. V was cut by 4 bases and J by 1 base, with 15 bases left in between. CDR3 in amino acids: CASSDEPQTSYEQYF. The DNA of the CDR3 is TGCGCCAGCAGCGACGAACCCCAGACTTCCTACGAGCAGTACTTC.

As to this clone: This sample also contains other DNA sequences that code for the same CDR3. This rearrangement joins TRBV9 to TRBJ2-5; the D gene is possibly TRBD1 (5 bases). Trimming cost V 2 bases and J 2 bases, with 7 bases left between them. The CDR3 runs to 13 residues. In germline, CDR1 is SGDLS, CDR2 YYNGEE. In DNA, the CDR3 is TGTGCCAGCAGCGTCGGACAACAAGAGACCCAGTACTTC. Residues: CASSVGQQETQYF.

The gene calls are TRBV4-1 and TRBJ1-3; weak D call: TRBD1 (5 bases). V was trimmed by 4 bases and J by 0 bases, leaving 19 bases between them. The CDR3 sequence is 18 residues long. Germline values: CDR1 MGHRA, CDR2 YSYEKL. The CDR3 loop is CASSPQGQGSNSGNTIYF. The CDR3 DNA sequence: TGCGCCAGCAGCCCCCAGGGTCAGGGCTCAAACTCTGGAAACACCATATATTTT.

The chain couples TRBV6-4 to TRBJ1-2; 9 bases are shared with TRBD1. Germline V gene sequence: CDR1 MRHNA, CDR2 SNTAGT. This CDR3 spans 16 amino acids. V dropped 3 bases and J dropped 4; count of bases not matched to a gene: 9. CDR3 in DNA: TGTGCCAGCAGTGATTTAGGGGGACAGGGATCCTATGGCTACACCTTC. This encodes CASSDLGGQGSYGYTF.

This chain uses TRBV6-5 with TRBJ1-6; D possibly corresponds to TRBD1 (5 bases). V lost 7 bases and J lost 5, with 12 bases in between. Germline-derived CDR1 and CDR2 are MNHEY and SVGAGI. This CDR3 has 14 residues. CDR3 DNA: TGTGCCAGCACGGGGCACCGCAATAATTCACCCCTCCACTTT. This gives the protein CASTGHRNNSPLHF.

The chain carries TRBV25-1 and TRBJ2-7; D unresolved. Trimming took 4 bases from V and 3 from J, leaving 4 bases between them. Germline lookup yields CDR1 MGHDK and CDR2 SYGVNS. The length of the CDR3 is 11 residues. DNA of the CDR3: TGTGCCAGCAGTGGAAACTACGAGCAGTACTTC. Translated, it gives CASSGNYEQYF.

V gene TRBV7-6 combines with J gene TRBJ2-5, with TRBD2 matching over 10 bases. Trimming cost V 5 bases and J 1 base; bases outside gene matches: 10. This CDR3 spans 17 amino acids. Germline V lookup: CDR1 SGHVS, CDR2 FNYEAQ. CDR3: CASSREGLAGAQETQYF. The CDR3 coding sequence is TGTGCCAGCAGCCGCGAGGGGCTAGCGGGGGCCCAAGAGACCCAGTACTTC.

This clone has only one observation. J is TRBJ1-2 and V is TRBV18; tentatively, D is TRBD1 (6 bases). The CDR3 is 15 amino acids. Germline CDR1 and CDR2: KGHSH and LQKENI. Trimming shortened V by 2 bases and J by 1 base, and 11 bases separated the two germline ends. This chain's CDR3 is CASSPTGTRNYGYTF. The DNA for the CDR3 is TGTGCCAGCTCACCAACCGGGACACGTAACTATGGCTACACCTTC.

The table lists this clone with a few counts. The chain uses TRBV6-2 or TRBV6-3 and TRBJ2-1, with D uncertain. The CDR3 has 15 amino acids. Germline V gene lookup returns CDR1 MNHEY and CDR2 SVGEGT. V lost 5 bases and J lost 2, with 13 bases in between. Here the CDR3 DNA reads TGTGCCAGCAGTCCCGGGTCACCCACCTACAATGAGCAGTTCTTC. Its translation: CASSPGSPTYNEQFF.